This T cell receptor (beta chain) emerged from a study of technical replicates of blood from several donors. Sequencing was performed with immunoSEQ multiplex PCR; in TCRdb, only in-frame clones are kept and a portion is missing. The table shows about 73,000 clones, with 90% occurring only once. Trimming stripped 2 bases from V and 4 bases from J, with 6 bases between. Germline values: CDR1 SGHNT, CDR2 YENEEA. The CDR3 length is 13 residues. This clone was recorded at least ten times. This clonotype originated in a human donor in good health. Some clones in this sample may be carry-over from other donors' samples. The V call is TRBV11-3, the J call TRBJ1-5; D uncertain. Sequencing was performed on PBMCs. Here the CDR3 DNA reads TGTGCCAGCAGCTTATCCGTGAATCAGCCCCAGCATTTT. Its protein product is CASSLSVNQPQHF.